This TCR beta chain stems from a study of cytomegalovirus exposure and HLA in healthy donors. Study-level points and caveats: Cytomegalovirus status was reportedly diagnosed by the classifier with high specificity and sensitivity. The study put 150 or so TCR beta chains on its list as cytomegalovirus-associated. Later examination showed HLA-associated TCR beta chains had greater clonal expansion than equally common others.

Primers: 60 Vbeta forward and 13 Jbeta reverse. Profiled with immunoSEQ multiplex PCR; TCRdb holds only in-frame clones, not every one. The table records around 150,000 clones, around 73% of them present only once. This clone was seen more than once but under ten times. The antigen is not known. CDR3 length equals 13 residues. V lost 6 bases and J lost 3, with 9 bases in between. Germline loops: CDR1 SNHLY, CDR2 FYNNEI. The sample taken for sequencing was PBMCs. The V gene is TRBV2, the J gene TRBJ1-5, with D unclear. The receptor was derived from a male donor in good health and CMV-seronegative. CDR3 protein: CASRTENNQPQHF. The CDR3 DNA is TGTGCCAGCAGAACAGAGAACAATCAGCCCCAGCATTTT.